The clone carrying this T cell receptor beta chain was picked up a small number of times. As processed by the authors: Amplification of reference gene primers provided the estimated nucleated cell counts. Data came from immunoSEQ multiplex PCR; TCRdb stores just in-frame clones and leaves some out. V, J and clone size reflect that table, while D and trimming were determined from the DNA. The table includes approximately 180,000 clones, 80% to 90% detected once. The sample comes from a study of blood T cell repertoires in COVID-19. Study context: Samples came from the United States, Italy and Spain, spanning acute and convalescent COVID-19. Sources were T cells, B-cell-depleted T cells, or PBMCs; the material itself was cDNA or gDNA.

V lost 4 bases and J 10 bases, leaving 11 bases between the germline ends. The germline V gene has CDR1 SGDLS and CDR2 YYNGEE. This CDR3 spans 11 amino acids. Material for sequencing was peripheral blood. The clonotype originates from a woman in her forties or fifties with acute or convalescent COVID-19. The chain uses TRBV9 and TRBJ1-2, with TRBD1 as a possible D gene (5 bases). The CDR3 region is CASSPWGDYTF. The CDR3 nucleotides read TGTGCCAGCAGCCCTTGGGGCGACTACACCTTC.